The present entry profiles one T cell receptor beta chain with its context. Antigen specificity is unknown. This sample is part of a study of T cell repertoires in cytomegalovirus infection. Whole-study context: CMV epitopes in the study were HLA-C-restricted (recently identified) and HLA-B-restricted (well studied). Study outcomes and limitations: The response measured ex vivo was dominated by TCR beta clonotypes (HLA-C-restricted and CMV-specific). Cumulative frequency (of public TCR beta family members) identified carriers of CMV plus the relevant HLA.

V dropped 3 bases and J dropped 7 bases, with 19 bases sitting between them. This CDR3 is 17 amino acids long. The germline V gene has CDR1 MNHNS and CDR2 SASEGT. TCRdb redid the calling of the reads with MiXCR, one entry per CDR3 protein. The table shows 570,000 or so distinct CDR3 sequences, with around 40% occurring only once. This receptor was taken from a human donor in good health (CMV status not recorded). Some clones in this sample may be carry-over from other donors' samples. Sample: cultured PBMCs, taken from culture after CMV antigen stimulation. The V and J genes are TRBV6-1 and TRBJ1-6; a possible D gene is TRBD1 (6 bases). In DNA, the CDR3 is TGTGCCAGCAGTGAGGGCGGCCCAGGACAGAGAAATTCACCCCTCCACTTT. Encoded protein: CASSEGGPGQRNSPLHF.